This T cell receptor (beta chain) was profiled in a study of response to subunit inactivated influenza vaccine (dated by TCRdb to 2017 to 2018). About the full investigation: Deep quantitative profiling of the T cell receptor repertoire was used in the study to follow responses to a trivalent subunit inactivated influenza vaccine. General findings and caveats noted by the study authors: The authors suggested that each seasonal influenza vaccination may recruit only a limited number of new T cells.

This clonotype was observed a few times. The clone's antigen remains unknown. Base quality data are lacking; no much larger clone is found one base away. Receptor libraries were prepared by RT-PCR. Sequencer: Illumina HiSeq 2500. TCRdb took the public reads, trimmed them with fastp at Q25, ran MiXCR for clone calling and kept in-frame beta chains. A single entry per CDR3 protein holds the most common genes and DNA from its merged rows. In this sample the table shows some 600,000 distinct CDR3 sequences, around 15% of which occur a single time. About 7.4% of the sample rests with the top ten. Sequencing used PBMCs from blood, obtained 14 to 15 days before vaccination. The sequence was collected from a man aged 50 to 59 who received an inactivated influenza vaccine. Donor details come from another sample of the same person, matched by shared clones.

The DNA sequence follows: TGTGCCAGCAGCCGGAAGGGGAACACTGAAGCTTTCTTT. Protein translation: CASSRKGNTEAFF. The chain was built from TRBV11-2 and TRBJ1-1; the D gene remains uncertain. According to the germline V gene, CDR1 reads SGHAT and CDR2 reads FQNNGV. The germline ends are 8 bases apart after V is trimmed by 5 bases and J by 1 base. Inclusive of the bounding cysteine and phenylalanine, the CDR3 is 13 residues long. The entry retains the CDR3 DNA only, 39 bases that are in frame from base 1.